One T cell receptor beta chain is described in this entry. Its target is unknown. Clones were sequenced by immunoSEQ multiplex PCR, and TCRdb holds only the in-frame ones, with some missing. In the table there are 74,000 or so clones, 80% of which are singletons. The data originate from a study of vaccination effects on CD4 cells after COVID-19. Findings and caveats of the study: Early post-infection timepoints were absent, and convalescent patients were few.

Before any sequencing was done, the ViraFEST assay used viral peptide pools to expand antigen-specific CD4+ T cells. The authors isolated CD4+ T cells after 10 days of culture. Testing of the vaccine recipients showed negative nucleocapsid antibodies and no prior SARS-CoV-2 infection. The authors exchanged half the medium for IL-2 medium on days 3 and 7. Trimming removed 0 bases at V and 7 bases at J, with 12 bases between. CDR1 and CDR2 from the germline V gene are GTSNPN and SVGIG (reference sequence). The CDR3 totals 14 residues. The chain is built from TRBV30 and TRBJ1-4; a weak D match, TRBD1 (6 bases). The source of this sequence is a human donor who received a COVID-19 vaccine. The input for sequencing was CD4+ T cells from PBMCs cultured with SARS-CoV-2 spike peptides, taken before COVID-19 vaccination. CDR3 protein: CAWSVGTQSEKLFF. CDR3 sequence (DNA): TGTGCCTGGAGTGTAGGGACACAGAGTGAAAAACTGTTTTTT.